In this sample, the clone carrying this TCR beta chain turned up once. Trimming left V 4 bases short and J 2 bases short, with 11 bases between. CDR1 and CDR2 (germline): SEHNR, FQNEAQ (reference sequence). The CDR3 is 14 residues long. Per the study methods: Reference gene primer amplification in the assay estimated nucleated cell counts. Method: immunoSEQ multiplex PCR; TCRdb's copy keeps in-frame clones and lacks some. The V and J calls and clone size are taken from that table; D and trimming were inferred from the DNA. The repertoire holds roughly 260,000 clones, with about 80% as singletons. This specimen belongs to a study of blood T cell repertoires in COVID-19. About the research overall: From the United States, Italy and Spain came samples of acute and convalescent COVID-19.

The sample taken for sequencing was peripheral blood. The sequence was collected from a woman over 75 with active or convalescent COVID-19. The chain recombines TRBV7-9 with TRBJ2-5; D possibly corresponds to TRBD1 (5 bases). As DNA, the CDR3 is TGTGCCAGCAGCTCACAGGCCCTACAAGAGACCCAGTACTTC. Translating it yields CASSSQALQETQYF.